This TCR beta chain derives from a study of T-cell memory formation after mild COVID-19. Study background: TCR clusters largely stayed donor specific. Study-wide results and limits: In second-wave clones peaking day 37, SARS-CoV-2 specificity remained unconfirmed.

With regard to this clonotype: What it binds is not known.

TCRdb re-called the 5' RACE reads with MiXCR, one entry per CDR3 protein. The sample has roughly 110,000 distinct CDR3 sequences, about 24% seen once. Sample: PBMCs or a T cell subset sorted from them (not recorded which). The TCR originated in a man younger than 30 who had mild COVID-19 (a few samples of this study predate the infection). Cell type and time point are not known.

CDR3 amino acids: CSVGTGGEKLFF. The CDR3 DNA sequence: TGCAGCGTCGGGACAGGGGGGGAAAAACTGTTTTTT. The chain recombines TRBV29-1 with TRBJ1-4; 11 positions match TRBD1. V shed 6 bases and J 8 bases; nucleotides not matched to a gene: 2. The CDR3 sequence is 12 residues long. The germline V gene has CDR1 SQVTM and CDR2 ANQGSEA.